The entry below describes one TCR beta chain. These data come from a study of beta chain features in type 1 diabetes. Expressed TCRB transcripts were sequenced because the isolated RNA had all been reverse transcribed beforehand. Data came from immunoSEQ multiplex PCR; TCRdb stores just in-frame clones and leaves some out. The data hold under 300,000 clones, with 25% to 30% observed a single time. The single heparinised draw taken from each donor contained roughly 100 mL of blood on average. Purity exceeding 95% was reached by all sorted populations. Looked up from germline, CDR1 is SGHRS and CDR2 is YFSETQ. Trimming removed 4 bases at V and 7 bases at J, with 10 bases between. This CDR3 spans 12 amino acids.

This sequence joins TRBV5-1 and TRBJ2-3; D gene unclear. This TCR was sampled from a young man in good health. Specimen: central memory CD4+ T cells from blood. Written as DNA, the CDR3 is TGCGCCAGCAGCCTGGACGCAAATACGCAGTATTTT. It encodes CASSLDANTQYF. The entire variable domain, with the rest obtained from reference TRBV5-1 and TRBJ2-3, is as follows: KAGVTQTPRYLIKTRGQQVTLSCSPISGHRSVSWYQQTPGQGLQFLFEYFSETQRNKGNFPGRFSGRQFSNSRSEMNVSTLELGDSALYLCASSLDANTQYFGPGTRLTVL.